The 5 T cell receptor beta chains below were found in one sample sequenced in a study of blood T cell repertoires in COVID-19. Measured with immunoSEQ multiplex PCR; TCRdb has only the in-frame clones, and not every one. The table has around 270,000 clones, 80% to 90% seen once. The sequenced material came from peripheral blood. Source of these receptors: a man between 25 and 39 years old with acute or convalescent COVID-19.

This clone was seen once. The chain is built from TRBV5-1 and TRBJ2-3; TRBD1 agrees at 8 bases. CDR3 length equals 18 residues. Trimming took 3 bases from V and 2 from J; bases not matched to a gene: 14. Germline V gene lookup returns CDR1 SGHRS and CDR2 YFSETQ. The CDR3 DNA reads TGCGCCAGCAGCTCCCAGATTGGGACAGGCCGATACACAGATACGCAGTATTTT. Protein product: CASSSQIGTGRYTDTQYF.

CDR3 loop: CASSRTRDRGPSNQPQHF. CDR3 bases: TGTGCCAGTAGTAGAACCCGGGACAGGGGCCCCAGCAATCAGCCCCAGCATTTT. The chain combines TRBV19 with TRBJ1-5; 10 nucleotides line up with TRBD1. After removal of 4 bases from V and 1 base from J, the junction contained 10 bases not matched to a gene. Germline V CDR1 and CDR2: LNHDA, SQIVND (reference sequence). The length of the CDR3 is 18 residues. The variable domain in full, completed from reference TRBV19 and TRBJ1-5, reads DGGITQSPKYLFRKEGQNVTLSCEQNLNHDAMYWYRQDPGQGLRLIYYSQIVNDFQKGDIAEGYSVSREKKESFPLTVTSAQKNPTAFYLCASSRTRDRGPSNQPQHFGDGTRLSIL.

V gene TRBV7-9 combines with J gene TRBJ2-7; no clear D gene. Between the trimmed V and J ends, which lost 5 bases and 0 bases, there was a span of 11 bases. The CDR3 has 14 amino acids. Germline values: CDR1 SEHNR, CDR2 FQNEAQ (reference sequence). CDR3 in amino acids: CASSPNIGSYEQYF. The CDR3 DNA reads TGTGCCAGCAGCCCTAATATCGGCTCCTACGAGCAGTACTTC.

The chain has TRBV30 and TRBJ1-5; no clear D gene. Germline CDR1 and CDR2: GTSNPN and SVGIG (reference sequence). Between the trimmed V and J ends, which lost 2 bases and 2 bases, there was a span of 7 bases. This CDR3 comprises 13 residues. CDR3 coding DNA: TGTGCCTGGAGTTCCGGAGGCAATCAGCCCCAGCATTTT. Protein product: CAWSSGGNQPQHF.

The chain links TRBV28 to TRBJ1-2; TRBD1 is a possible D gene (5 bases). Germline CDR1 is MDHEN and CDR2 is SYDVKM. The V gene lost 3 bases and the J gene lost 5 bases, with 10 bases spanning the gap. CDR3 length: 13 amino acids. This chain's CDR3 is CASSFGQGYGYTF. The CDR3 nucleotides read TGTGCCAGCAGTTTTGGTCAGGGTTATGGCTACACCTTC.